Each of the 20 T cell receptor beta chains below was sequenced from the same sample in a study of high-grade serous ovarian cancer treatment subgroups. The tumor samples were collected prior to definitive surgery or chemotherapy. The repertoire was sequenced with immunoSEQ multiplex PCR; TCRdb's copy has only in-frame clones and lacks some. The sample carries approximately 4,400 clones, 70% to 80% recorded once. The sample comprised tumor tissue. The receptor set was obtained from a human donor with high-grade serous ovarian cancer.

This chain links TRBV9 with TRBJ2-7; D unclear. In germline, CDR1 is SGDLS, CDR2 YYNGEE. The CDR3 covers 15 residues. V was clipped by 0 bases and J by 2 bases, with 12 bases between them. In nucleotides, the CDR3 is TGTGCCAGCAGCGTAGGGGTAGGGTCTACCTACGAGCAGTACTTC. It specifies CASSVGVGSTYEQYF.

With regard to this clone: Germline is not matched at one junction end, which may reflect a read error. The chain couples TRBV5-6 to TRBJ1-2; 8 positions match TRBD1. Germline V gives CDR1 SGHDT, CDR2 YYEEEE. The CDR3 contains 14 residues. The DNA for the CDR3 is TGTGTCAGCAGCTCCCCCGGGACAGGAGATGGCTACACCTTC. Its protein product is CVSSSPGTGDGYTF.

The genes are TRBV5-1 and TRBJ1-6; 10 bases fit TRBD1. The trim removed 5 bases at V and 7 bases at J, leaving 6 bases unmatched. The germline CDR1 and CDR2 sequences are SGHRS and YFSETQ. CDR3 length equals 15 residues. Here the CDR3 reads CASSGGQGTNSPLHF. The CDR3 coding sequence is TGCGCCAGCAGTGGGGGACAGGGGACAAATTCACCCCTCCACTTT.

The chain is built from TRBV10-1 and TRBJ2-7; possibly TRBD2 for D (6 bases). The CDR3 spans 15 residues. The germline gives CDR1 WNHNN, CDR2 SYGVQD (reference sequence). V dropped 11 bases and J dropped 0 bases, with 20 bases sitting between them. The CDR3 region is CAPTDYSAFSYEQYF. CDR3 DNA sequence: TGCGCCCCAACGGACTATTCCGCCTTCTCCTACGAGCAGTACTTC.

This rearrangement joins TRBV12-5 to TRBJ2-7; 10 nucleotides line up with TRBD1. This CDR3 comprises 14 residues. In germline, CDR1 is LGHNT, CDR2 FRNRAP. V lost 3 bases, J lost 2 bases, and 1 base stayed unmatched. CDR3 nucleotide sequence: TGTGCTAGTGGTTTCGACAGGGGGCCCTACGAGCAGTACTTC. Translation: CASGFDRGPYEQYF.

This chain links TRBV5-1 with TRBJ2-5; TRBD1 matches 11 bases. V lost 0 bases, J lost 2 bases, and 9 bases stayed unmatched. CDR1 is SGHRS and CDR2 is YFSETQ in the germline V gene. CDR3 length: 18 residues. In DNA, the CDR3 is TGCGCCAGCAGCTTGGGGGTACTTAGGGACAGGGGGCAAGAGACCCAGTACTTC. As protein: CASSLGVLRDRGQETQYF.

The chain has TRBV29-1 and TRBJ2-2, with 9 bases identical to TRBD1. In germline, CDR1 is SQVTM, CDR2 ANQGSEA. V gave up 4 bases and J gave up 7 bases; unmatched junction bases: 7. The CDR3 totals 14 residues. For the CDR3, the DNA is TGCAGCGTTGCTCGACAGGGGGGCGGCGGGGAGCTGTTTTTT. It codes for CSVARQGGGGELFF.

The rearrangement links TRBV14 to TRBJ2-1; TRBD1 matches at 11 bases. V gave up 4 bases and J gave up 6 bases; unmatched junction bases: 11. Germline V lookup: CDR1 SGHDN, CDR2 FVKESK. CDR3 length: 17 residues. The DNA for the CDR3 is TGTGCCAGCAGCCTTCCTACCGGGACAGGGGGATTCAATGAGCAGTTCTTC. This encodes CASSLPTGTGGFNEQFF.

The rearrangement uses TRBV4-3 and TRBJ2-1; D unclear. The V gene's germline CDR1 is LGHNA and CDR2 YSLEER. Trimming pared 4 bases from V and 5 bases from J, leaving 9 bases between. This CDR3 has 13 residues. CDR3 bases: TGCGCCAGCAGCCCCCGACTTGACAATGAGCAGTTCTTC. Residues: CASSPRLDNEQFF.

The chain links TRBV9 to TRBJ2-3; 12 bases are a match to TRBD1. This CDR3 is built from 15 residues. Germline trimming cut 3 bases from V and 4 bases from J; bases unmatched to any gene: 3. CDR1 is SGDLS, CDR2 YYNGEE, per germline. The chain's CDR3 is CASSAGQGAPDTQYF. The CDR3 DNA is TGTGCCAGCAGCGCGGGACAGGGGGCACCAGATACGCAGTATTTT.

This chain uses TRBV7-9 with TRBJ2-3; 9 bases fit TRBD2. CDR1 and CDR2 from the germline V gene are SEHNR and FQNEAQ (reference sequence). The CDR3 runs to 14 residues. Trimming at V came to 6 bases and at J to 5 bases, leaving 6 bases not matched to a gene. Here the CDR3 reads CASRSTSGGDTQYF. The CDR3 region has the DNA TGTGCCAGCAGGTCGACTAGCGGTGGAGATACGCAGTATTTT. Using reference TRBV7-9 and TRBJ2-3 for the parts outside the CDR3, the full variable domain is DTGVSQNPRHKITKRGQNVTFRCDPISEHNRLYWYRQTLGQGPEFLTYFQNEAQLEKSRLLSDRFSAERPKGSFSTLEIQRTEQGDSAMYLCASRSTSGGDTQYFGPGTRLTVL.

The chain links TRBV27 to TRBJ1-5; 8 bases fit TRBD1. Trimming took 2 bases from V and 3 from J; bases not matched to a gene: 6. This CDR3 has 16 amino acids. CDR1 and CDR2 from the germline V gene are MNHEY and SMNVEV (reference sequence). CDR3 bases: TGTGCCAGCAGTTTAAGAGGGGACAGGACCAATCAGCCCCAGCATTTT. Translation gives CASSLRGDRTNQPQHF.

The rearrangement uses TRBV11-2 and TRBJ2-3; D call uncertain. The ends were cut back, 2 bases at V and 1 base at J, with 10 bases in the middle. Germline lookup yields CDR1 SGHAT and CDR2 FQNNGV. The CDR3 has 15 amino acids. In DNA form, the CDR3 reads TGTGCCAGCAGCTTACTCACAAGCGGCACAGATACGCAGTATTTT. As protein: CASSLLTSGTDTQYF.

The chain is built from TRBV4-3 and TRBJ2-7; no definite D call. The CDR3 loop spans 13 amino acids. Trimming removed 3 bases at V and 0 bases at J, with 6 bases between. Looked up from germline, CDR1 is LGHNA and CDR2 is YSLEER. CDR3 protein: CASSQQYSYEQYF. CDR3 DNA sequence: TGCGCCAGCAGCCAGCAATACTCCTACGAGCAGTACTTC.

The gene calls are TRBV30 and TRBJ2-3; 8 nucleotides line up with TRBD1. The trim removed 2 bases at V and 0 bases at J, leaving 1 base unmatched. Per germline, CDR1 GTSNPN and CDR2 SVGIG (reference sequence). This CDR3 region has 14 residues. The CDR3 DNA follows: TGTGCCTGGAGTCAGGGGGCTAGCACAGATACGCAGTATTTT. This translates into CAWSQGASTDTQYF.

J is TRBJ1-5 and V is TRBV27; D possibly corresponds to TRBD1 (5 bases). The germline gives CDR1 MNHEY, CDR2 SMNVEV (reference sequence). The CDR3 length is 15 residues. The V end was cut by 8 bases, the J end by 8 bases, with 22 bases between. The DNA for the CDR3 is TGTGCCAGCGCCGTTGGCGGGGCCGGTGTGGAGCCCCAGCATTTT. This sequence encodes CASAVGGAGVEPQHF.

This clone occurred once. The rearrangement uses TRBV9 and TRBJ2-5; 8 nucleotides line up with TRBD2. The CDR3 loop spans 14 amino acids. CDR1 SGDLS and CDR2 YYNGEE come from the germline V gene. J was trimmed by 5 bases and V by 2 bases; bases with no gene match: 5. The chain's CDR3 is CASSVGGAEETQYF. DNA for the CDR3: TGTGCCAGCAGCGTCGGGGGGGCCGAGGAGACCCAGTACTTC.

This chain joins TRBV27 and TRBJ2-7; D is uncertain. Germline V CDR1 and CDR2: MNHEY, SMNVEV (reference sequence). Trimming cost V 0 bases and J 2 bases, with 11 bases left between them. This CDR3 spans 15 amino acids. CDR3 nucleotide sequence: TGTGCCAGCAGTTTATCGACGTGGTTACCCTACGAGCAGTACTTC. Amino acids: CASSLSTWLPYEQYF.

This clone has just one count. V and J are TRBV6-4 and TRBJ2-5, with 7 bases fitting TRBD1. The V segment lost 5 bases and the J segment 0 bases; nucleotides outside the gene matches: 3. Germline loops: CDR1 MRHNA, CDR2 SNTAGT. This CDR3 spans 14 amino acids. The CDR3 nucleotides are TGTGCCAGCAGTAGGGGACAGAACCAAGAGACCCAGTACTTC. It yields the protein CASSRGQNQETQYF.

The chain recombines TRBV11-2 with TRBJ1-2, with D possibly being TRBD1 (6 bases). Germline lookup yields CDR1 SGHAT and CDR2 FQNNGV. V shed 3 bases and J shed 3 bases, with 14 bases lying between them. The CDR3 length is 15 residues. In nucleotides, the CDR3 is TGTGCCAGCAGCTTGGCCCGGGACACCTACTATGGCTACACCTTC. Protein: CASSLARDTYYGYTF.